Following are 2 T cell receptor beta chains from one sample sequenced in a study of cytomegalovirus exposure and HLA in healthy donors. The PCR was carried out with 60 Vbeta primers and 13 Jbeta primers. Here immunoSEQ multiplex PCR was the method, and the copy in TCRdb shows in-frame clones only, minus some. The sample lists 83,000 or so clones; 75% to 85% were seen once. Source material: PBMCs. The receptors originated from a woman younger than 45 in good health and CMV-seronegative.

The rearrangement joins TRBV28 to TRBJ2-5, with a weak D call TRBD1 (5 bases). Per the germline V gene, CDR1 is MDHEN and CDR2 is SYDVKM. Trimming pared 2 bases from V and 5 bases from J, leaving 9 bases between. This CDR3 comprises 13 residues. The CDR3, as DNA: TGTGCCAGCAGTTTACAGGGTTGGGAGACCCAGTACTTC. Protein product: CASSLQGWETQYF.

The genes are TRBV5-5 and TRBJ2-7; no definite D call. V gave up 4 bases and J gave up 3 bases, with 11 bases separating them. This CDR3 spans 13 amino acids. Germline values: CDR1 SGHKS, CDR2 YYEKEE (reference sequence). Here the CDR3 DNA reads TGTGCCAGCAGCCCCCATGTTCACTACGAGCAGTACTTC. It translates to CASSPHVHYEQYF.